The next 32 T cell receptor beta chains were all read from a single sample in a study of blood T cell repertoires in COVID-19. TCRdb keeps only in-frame clones here, not all; method: immunoSEQ multiplex PCR. The data contain just over 75,000 clones, roughly 80% of them seen just once; the ten biggest clones take up around 5.3%. The material sequenced was peripheral blood. Receptors originate from a man in his fifties or sixties with active or convalescent COVID-19.

The chain uses TRBV4-1 and TRBJ2-3; 12 bases align to TRBD2. Trimming cost V 3 bases and J 7 bases; bases outside gene matches: 14. Per the germline V gene, CDR1 is MGHRA and CDR2 is YSYEKL. CDR3 length: 18 amino acids. The CDR3 DNA reads as TGCGCCAGCAGCCAGGAGACACTAGCGGGGGGCCTGCGGTATACGCAGTATTTT. This translates into CASSQETLAGGLRYTQYF.

The sample holds a few counts of this clone. This chain joins TRBV9 and TRBJ2-3, with 11 bases matching TRBD2. The germline gives CDR1 SGDLS, CDR2 YYNGEE. V dropped 1 base and J dropped 2; count of bases not matched to a gene: 3. This CDR3 has 16 amino acids. The CDR3 sequence is CASSVSSGGNTDTQYF. The CDR3 DNA is TGTGCCAGCAGCGTATCTAGCGGGGGGAACACAGATACGCAGTATTTT.

This clone was counted between two and nine times. The V call is TRBV6-2 or TRBV6-3, the J call TRBJ2-7; 7 bases agree with TRBD2. This CDR3 contains 15 residues. The germline gives CDR1 MNHEY, CDR2 SVGEGT. V lost 4 bases and J lost 5; bases outside the gene matches: 11. As DNA, the CDR3 is TGTGCCAGCAGTTCTCCCGGGCTAGCGGCCCACGAGCAGTACTTC. It encodes CASSSPGLAAHEQYF.

This clone was picked up one time. This chain joins TRBV30 and TRBJ1-5; 7 bases map to TRBD1. This CDR3 contains 13 residues. V lost 4 bases and J lost 5; bases outside the gene matches: 5. CDR1 is GTSNPN and CDR2 is SVGIG in the germline V gene (reference sequence). This CDR3 is CAWTRQGDQPQHF. In nucleotides, the CDR3 is TGTGCCTGGACCCGACAGGGCGATCAGCCCCAGCATTTT.

V is TRBV6-1 and J is TRBJ1-6; D is undetermined. The germline V gene has CDR1 MNHNS and CDR2 SASEGT. The length of the CDR3 is 17 residues. V gave up 4 bases and J gave up 0 bases, with 13 bases separating them. DNA for the CDR3: TGTGCCAGCAGTGCCGGGATCGATAGCTCCTATAATTCACCCCTCCACTTT. Residues: CASSAGIDSSYNSPLHF.

The rearrangement joins TRBV6-2 or TRBV6-3 to TRBJ2-6, with D possibly TRBD1 on 5 matching bases. The CDR3 totals 15 residues. V lost 2 bases to trimming and J lost 5 bases, with 10 bases between them. Germline V gene lookup returns CDR1 MNHEY and CDR2 SVGEGT. In nucleotides, the CDR3 is TGTGCCAGCAGTTACGCAGGGTCTAGGGCCAACGTCCTGACTTTC. Translating it yields CASSYAGSRANVLTF.

The V call is TRBV6-4, the J call TRBJ1-6; D unresolved. The germline V and J ends were trimmed by 6 bases and 5 bases, with 20 bases remaining between them. The CDR3 has 17 residues. Germline lookup yields CDR1 MRHNA and CDR2 SNTAGT. The CDR3, as DNA: TGTGCCAGCAGCCACCACCCTACGGGAAACCATAATTCACCCCTCCACTTT. Encoded protein: CASSHHPTGNHNSPLHF.

The chain recombines TRBV10-3 with TRBJ1-4; D possibly corresponds to TRBD1 (5 bases). CDR3 length: 14 amino acids. Germline CDR1 ENHRY, CDR2 SYGVKD. V shed 7 bases and J shed 4 bases, with 13 bases lying between them. Written as DNA, the CDR3 is TGTGCCATCAAAAGGCAGGGTAGTAATGAAAAACTGTTTTTT. Translated, it gives CAIKRQGSNEKLFF.

The chain employs TRBV7-3 and TRBJ2-1; 13 bases are shared with TRBD2. The V segment lost 4 bases and the J segment 5 bases; nucleotides outside the gene matches: 2. CDR1 and CDR2 from the germline V gene are SGHTA and FQGTGA. The CDR3 loop spans 15 amino acids. The CDR3 loop is CASSWTSGGDNEQFF. The DNA for the CDR3 is TGTGCCAGCAGCTGGACTAGCGGGGGAGACAATGAGCAGTTCTTC.

The chain is built from TRBV6-6 and TRBJ2-7; D unclear. V was clipped by 6 bases and J by 6 bases, with 18 bases between them. Germline values: CDR1 MNHNY, CDR2 SVGAGI (reference sequence). The CDR3 is 14 amino acids. The chain's CDR3 is CASSPPRLSGEQYF. The CDR3 nucleotides read TGTGCCAGCAGCCCTCCTCGGCTGTCGGGCGAGCAGTACTTC.

The chain links TRBV27 to TRBJ2-5, with 8 nucleotides matching TRBD2. There are 15 residues in the CDR3. V gave up 4 bases and J gave up 4 bases; unmatched junction bases: 8. Germline assignment: CDR1 MNHEY and CDR2 SMNVEV (reference sequence). The DNA of the CDR3 is TGTGCCAGCAGTTCCCGGGGGGGTGGGGGAGAGACCCAGTACTTC. Its protein product is CASSSRGGGGETQYF.

This clone was picked up one time. The genes are TRBV15 and TRBJ2-1, with D unclear. Germline lookup yields CDR1 LNHNV and CDR2 YYDKDF (reference sequence). The CDR3 runs to 13 residues. V was shortened by 4 bases and J by 9 bases, with 13 bases between the two germline ends. This chain's CDR3 is CATSTFSYFEQFF. CDR3 DNA: TGTGCCACCAGCACCTTTTCTTATTTTGAGCAGTTCTTC.

J is TRBJ2-3 and V is TRBV6-5; D is unresolved. This CDR3 comprises 16 residues. Per the germline V gene, CDR1 is MNHEY and CDR2 is SVGAGI. Trimming took 2 bases from V and 0 from J, leaving 12 bases between them. The CDR3 nucleotides are TGTGCCAGCAGTTACGATGTACAATCTAGCACAGATACGCAGTATTTT. This sequence encodes CASSYDVQSSTDTQYF.

The rearrangement links TRBV7-8 to TRBJ2-5, with a tentative D call TRBD1 (6 bases). Trimming took 1 base from V and 10 from J, leaving 19 bases between them. CDR1 is SGHVS, CDR2 FQNEAQ, per germline. The CDR3 totals 15 residues. CDR3 nucleotide sequence: TGTGCCAGCAGCTTAGGGGGGACAAATACAAGAGACCAGTACTTC. This gives the protein CASSLGGTNTRDQYF. Full variable domain (remainder filled in from reference TRBV7-8 and TRBJ2-5): GAGVSQSPRYKVAKRGQDVALRCDPISGHVSLFWYQQALGQGPEFLTYFQNEAQLDKSGLPSDRFFAERPEGSVSTLKIQRTQQEDSAVYLCASSLGGTNTRDQYFGPGTRLLVL.

This clone was found many times. The V gene is TRBV7-2, the J gene TRBJ2-1; 10 bases are shared with TRBD2. The V segment lost 5 bases and the J segment 7 bases; nucleotides outside the gene matches: 8. This CDR3 has 15 amino acids. Germline V gives CDR1 SGHTA, CDR2 FQGNSA. In DNA form, the CDR3 reads TGTGCCAGCAGCCCCGGGACTAGCGTCTTGAATGAGCAGTTCTTC. Its protein product is CASSPGTSVLNEQFF.

The gene calls are TRBV7-9 and TRBJ1-2; 8 bases agree with TRBD1. J gave up 8 bases and V 2 bases, and 4 bases lay outside the gene matches. This CDR3 comprises 13 residues. CDR1 is SEHNR and CDR2 is FQNEAQ in the germline V gene (reference sequence). The CDR3 DNA sequence: TGTGCCAGCAGCTTACCAGGGGGCTTCGGCTACACCTTC. Encoded protein: CASSLPGGFGYTF.

The chain links TRBV6-5 to TRBJ2-1; a possible D gene is TRBD2 (7 bases). Trimming took off 2 bases at V and 15 bases at J, with 17 bases between the two ends. The CDR3 covers 13 residues. The germline gives CDR1 MNHEY, CDR2 SVGAGI. The DNA of the CDR3 is TGTGCCAGCAGTTACCCAAGAGCGGGGACATTGTTCTTC. This codes for CASSYPRAGTLFF.

This chain links TRBV6-2 or TRBV6-3 with TRBJ2-3; maybe TRBD1 (5 bases). The V gene's germline CDR1 is MNHEY and CDR2 SVGEGT. There are 15 residues in the CDR3. V was pared by 4 bases and J by 1 base, with 12 bases between. CDR3 protein: CASSSPDIRTDTQYF. The DNA for the CDR3 is TGTGCCAGCAGTTCGCCGGACATTCGCACAGATACGCAGTATTTT.

This rearrangement joins TRBV11-2 to TRBJ2-1; the match to TRBD2 covers 8 bases. Germline loops: CDR1 SGHAT, CDR2 FQNNGV. Unmatched junction bases numbered 2, after V lost 2 bases and J lost 2 bases. The length of the CDR3 is 15 residues. CDR3 amino acids: CASSLNGGAYNEQFF. The CDR3 region has the DNA TGTGCCAGCAGCTTAAACGGGGGGGCCTACAATGAGCAGTTCTTC.

The chain carries TRBV5-1 and TRBJ2-2, with TRBD1 matching 8 bases. Germline values: CDR1 SGHRS, CDR2 YFSETQ. There are 16 residues in the CDR3. J was trimmed by 2 bases and V by 3 bases; bases with no gene match: 6. CDR3 sequence: CASSSGQGSNTGELFF. DNA for the CDR3: TGCGCCAGCAGCTCCGGACAGGGATCCAACACCGGGGAGCTGTTTTTT. The full variable domain, in which reference TRBV5-1 and TRBJ2-2 provide the parts outside the CDR3, is KAGVTQTPRYLIKTRGQQVTLSCSPISGHRSVSWYQQTPGQGLQFLFEYFSETQRNKGNFPGRFSGRQFSNSRSEMNVSTLELGDSALYLCASSSGQGSNTGELFFGEGSRLTVL.

The rearrangement links TRBV11-3 to TRBJ2-1, with D possibly TRBD1 on 5 matching bases. The germline gives CDR1 SGHNT, CDR2 YENEEA. There are 18 residues in the CDR3. The V gene lost 1 base and the J gene lost 6 bases, with 22 bases spanning the gap. This CDR3 reads CASSLGVRATERGNEQFF. In DNA form, the CDR3 reads TGTGCCAGCAGCTTAGGGGTCAGGGCGACAGAAAGGGGCAATGAGCAGTTCTTC.

The J gene is TRBJ2-7, the V gene TRBV19; D is unresolved. Trimming stripped 4 bases from V and 1 base from J, with 8 bases between. The CDR3 sequence is 13 residues long. Germline V gives CDR1 LNHDA, CDR2 SQIVND (reference sequence). DNA of the CDR3: TGTGCCAGTAGTAATGGCGGATCCTACGAGCAGTACTTC. It translates to CASSNGGSYEQYF. The entire variable domain, with the rest obtained from reference TRBV19 and TRBJ2-7, is as follows: DGGITQSPKYLFRKEGQNVTLSCEQNLNHDAMYWYRQDPGQGLRLIYYSQIVNDFQKGDIAEGYSVSREKKESFPLTVTSAQKNPTAFYLCASSNGGSYEQYFGPGTRLTVT.

This clone was seen a handful of times. The V call is TRBV3-1 (or the pseudogene TRBV3-2), the J call TRBJ1-5; maybe TRBD1 (5 bases). CDR1 and CDR2 from the germline V gene are LGHDT and YNNKEL (reference sequence). V dropped 7 bases and J dropped 2 bases, with 15 bases sitting between them. The CDR3 spans 15 residues. The CDR3 is CASTTNRGGNQPQHF. Here the CDR3 DNA reads TGTGCCAGCACCACCAATCGGGGGGGCAATCAGCCCCAGCATTTT.

This chain connects TRBV2 to TRBJ2-3; 11 nucleotides match TRBD2. V was pared by 6 bases and J by 3 bases, with 5 bases of the junction left unmatched. The CDR3 contains 15 residues. Germline lookup yields CDR1 SNHLY and CDR2 FYNNEI. The CDR3 DNA reads TGTGCCAGCAGGGTTAGCGGGGGGGCAACAGATACGCAGTATTTT. Its protein is CASRVSGGATDTQYF.

This clone showed up just once. J is TRBJ2-1 and V is TRBV2, with a weak D call TRBD2 (7 bases). CDR3 size: 15 residues. Germline lookup yields CDR1 SNHLY and CDR2 FYNNEI. Deletions cut 7 bases from V and 3 bases from J, with 16 bases between. CDR3 DNA: TGTGCCAGCAAATCATCGGGGGGCTTCTACAATGAGCAGTTCTTC. It translates to CASKSSGGFYNEQFF.

V is TRBV3-1 (or the pseudogene TRBV3-2) and J is TRBJ2-5, with 9 nucleotides matching TRBD1. Germline trimming cut 1 base from V and 9 bases from J; bases unmatched to any gene: 9. The CDR3 sequence is 15 residues long. Germline V gene lookup returns CDR1 LGHDT and CDR2 YNNKEL (reference sequence). This CDR3 is CASSQGLRDRAAQYF. The CDR3, as DNA: TGTGCCAGCAGCCAAGGGTTAAGGGACAGGGCGGCCCAGTACTTC.

The V call is TRBV7-2, the J call TRBJ1-2, with TRBD1 identical over 10 bases. Germline V gene lookup returns CDR1 SGHTA and CDR2 FQGNSA. The CDR3 is made up of 16 amino acids. J was trimmed by 6 bases and V by 3 bases; bases with no gene match: 10. CDR3 nucleotide sequence: TGTGCCAGCAGCTTCTTACCGGGACAGGGGATCGATGGCTACACCTTC. Translation: CASSFLPGQGIDGYTF.

V and J are TRBV5-6 and TRBJ2-5; no clear D. The CDR3 is made up of 13 amino acids. CDR1 and CDR2 from the germline V gene are SGHDT and YYEEEE. Between the trimmed V and J ends, which lost 4 bases and 1 base, there was a span of 8 bases. CDR3 region: CASSLRFQETQYF. CDR3 bases: TGTGCCAGCAGCCTGAGATTCCAAGAGACCCAGTACTTC.

This chain joins TRBV7-3 and TRBJ1-2, with D possibly TRBD1 on 6 matching bases. V was cut by 5 bases and J by 4 bases, with 17 bases left in between. This CDR3 has 15 amino acids. Per germline, CDR1 SGHTA and CDR2 FQGTGA. For the CDR3, the DNA is TGTGCCAGCAGCAACGCTTGGGCAGGGGTCTATGGCTACACCTTC. Protein product: CASSNAWAGVYGYTF.

The chain carries TRBV6-5 and TRBJ2-7; weak D call: TRBD1 (6 bases). The CDR3 loop spans 14 amino acids. Germline V gene sequence: CDR1 MNHEY, CDR2 SVGAGI. Trimming took 2 bases from V and 1 from J, leaving 9 bases between them. The CDR3 nucleotides read TGTGCCAGCAGTTACACAGGGTGGTCCTACGAGCAGTACTTC. Amino acids: CASSYTGWSYEQYF.

The chain recombines TRBV7-2 with TRBJ1-5; D remains unclear. Germline lookup yields CDR1 SGHTA and CDR2 FQGNSA. This CDR3 contains 15 residues. V gave up 5 bases and J gave up 3 bases, with 14 bases separating them. In nucleotides, the CDR3 is TGTGCCAGCAGCCCGGAGAGGCTTCTCAATCAGCCCCAGCATTTT. This codes for CASSPERLLNQPQHF.

This clone was seen more than once but under ten times. The chain combines TRBV6-5 with TRBJ1-5; 7 positions agree with TRBD1. Germline V gene lookup returns CDR1 MNHEY and CDR2 SVGAGI. J lost 2 bases, V lost 8 bases, and 9 bases had no gene match. The CDR3 extends over 15 amino acids. This CDR3 reads CASCKDRWGNQPQHF. In DNA form, the CDR3 reads TGTGCCAGCTGTAAGGACAGGTGGGGCAATCAGCCCCAGCATTTT.